This TCR beta chain was observed in a study of naive and memory T cell subsets. Both TRBC1 and TRBC2 were covered by a beta constant-region primer of two equimolar oligonucleotides. The cDNA 3' end received a ligated single-stranded oligonucleotide carrying the SP2 primer and a 12-nucleotide UMI. TCRdb recomputed calls from the UMI-ligation and nested PCR reads with MiXCR, one row per CDR3 protein. The sample lists 130,000 to 150,000 distinct CDR3 sequences; approximately 15% were seen once. Trimming took off 2 bases at V and 6 bases at J, with 8 bases between the two ends. CDR1 SQVTM and CDR2 ANQGSEA come from the germline V gene. CDR3 length: 12 amino acids. Study observations and caveats: From naive to CM, EM and EMRA, diversity decreased and Gini increased. Between naive and memory subsets, TCR abundance power law exponents differed.

As concerns this clonotype: Its antigen is unknown. Without the conserved terminal phenylalanine or tryptophan, this CDR3 likely stems from a read error.

The chain is built from TRBV29-1 and TRBJ1-5; D remains unclear. This receptor was obtained from a human donor in good health. The sequencing sample was made of naive CD4+ T cells from blood. This CDR3 reads CSVETSGQPQHS. The CDR3 nucleotides read TGCAGCGTTGAAACCTCCGGTCAGCCCCAGCATTCT.